This is a list of T cell receptor beta chains from one sample in a study of blood T cell repertoires in COVID-19. Some clones are missing from TCRdb's copy, which holds only in-frame ones; the method was immunoSEQ multiplex PCR. This table holds 200,000 to 250,000 clones, approximately 82% found once. Sequencing was performed on PBMCs or T cells enriched from blood (not recorded which). These TCRs come from a man aged 40-49 years who had recovered from COVID-19. The CDR3 runs from the conserved cysteine through the conserved F or W. The D gene is left open where the match is weak. Some rows have no size entry. The others give once, few or many, or a class for an expanded clone.

V: TRBV7-9
size: .
J: TRBJ1-3
D: TRBD1
CDR3: CASRPGTAQNTIYF
DNA: TGTGCCAGCAGGCCCGGGACAGCCCAAAACACCATATATTTT

V: TRBV4-1
size: few
J: TRBJ1-2
D: TRBD1
CDR3: CASSQPTGGAGYGYTF
DNA: TGCGCCAGCAGCCAGCCAACAGGGGGCGCAGGCTATGGCTACACCTTC

V: TRBV9
size: .
J: TRBJ2-1
D: .
CDR3: CASSVAPGVFGEQFF
DNA: TGTGCCAGCAGCGTAGCTCCGGGAGTCTTCGGTGAGCAGTTCTTC

V: TRBV28
size: .
J: TRBJ2-1
D: TRBD2
CDR3: CASSQTSGGLNEQFF
DNA: TGTGCCAGCAGCCAAACTAGCGGGGGGCTCAATGAGCAGTTCTTC

V: TRBV5-1
size: .
J: TRBJ2-3
D: TRBD2
CDR3: CASSPPGSSGATDTQYF
DNA: TGCGCCAGCAGCCCCCCAGGCTCTAGCGGGGCCACAGATACGCAGTATTTT

V: TRBV28
size: few
J: TRBJ1-2
D: .
CDR3: CASSLSAGAYTF
DNA: TGTGCCAGCAGTTTATCGGCAGGGGCCTACACCTTC

V: TRBV5-6
size: .
J: TRBJ2-7
D: TRBD1
CDR3: CASSWDGTGAYEQYF
DNA: TGTGCCAGCAGCTGGGACGGGACAGGGGCTTACGAGCAGTACTTC

V: TRBV29-1
size: few
J: TRBJ2-1
D: .
CDR3: CSSWTGGDEQFF
DNA: TGCAGCTCCTGGACAGGCGGGGATGAGCAGTTCTTC

V: TRBV5-6
size: .
J: TRBJ2-7
D: TRBD1
CDR3: CASSWDRETVQYF
DNA: TGTGCCAGCAGCTGGGACAGGGAGACGGTGCAGTACTTC

V: TRBV6-4
size: few
J: TRBJ1-1
D: TRBD1
CDR3: CASSDLGQGGDTEAFF
DNA: TGTGCCAGCAGTGACTTAGGACAGGGCGGGGACACTGAAGCTTTCTTT

V: TRBV9
size: once
J: TRBJ2-1
D: TRBD2
CDR3: CASSVEGGSYNEQFF
DNA: TGTGCCAGCAGCGTAGAAGGCGGGAGCTACAATGAGCAGTTCTTC